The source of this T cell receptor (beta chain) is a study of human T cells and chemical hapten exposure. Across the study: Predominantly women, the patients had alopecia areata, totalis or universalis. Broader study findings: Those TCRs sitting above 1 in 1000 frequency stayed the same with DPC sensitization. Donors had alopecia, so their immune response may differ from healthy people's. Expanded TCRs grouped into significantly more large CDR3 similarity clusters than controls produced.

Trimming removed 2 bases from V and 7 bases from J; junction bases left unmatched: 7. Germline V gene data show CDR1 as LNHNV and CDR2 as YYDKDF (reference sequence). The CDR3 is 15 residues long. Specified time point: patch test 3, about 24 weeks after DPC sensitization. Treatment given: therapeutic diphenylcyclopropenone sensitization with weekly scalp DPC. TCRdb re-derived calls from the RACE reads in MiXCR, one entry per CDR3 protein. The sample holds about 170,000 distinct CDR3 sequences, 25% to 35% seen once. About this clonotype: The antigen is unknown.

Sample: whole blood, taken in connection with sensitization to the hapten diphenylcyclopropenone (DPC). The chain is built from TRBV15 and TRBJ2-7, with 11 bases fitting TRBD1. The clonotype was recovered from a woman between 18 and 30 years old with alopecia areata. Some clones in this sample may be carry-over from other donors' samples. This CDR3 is CATSRKGQGASEQYF. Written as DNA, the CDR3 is TGTGCCACCAGCAGAAAAGGACAGGGGGCGAGTGAGCAGTACTTC.